What follows are 32 T cell receptor beta chains derived from one specimen sequenced in a study of human T cells and chemical hapten exposure. TCRdb independently ran MiXCR on the RACE reads; one entry per CDR3 protein. The data contain around 92,000 distinct CDR3 sequences, 11% of them singletons. This sample's time point: pre-sensitization, week 0. Treatment indicated: therapeutic diphenylcyclopropenone sensitization with weekly scalp DPC. The sequences come from whole blood, collected in connection with sensitization to the hapten diphenylcyclopropenone (DPC). The receptor set was obtained from a woman in her fifties or sixties with alopecia areata. Some clones in this sample may be carry-over from other donors' samples.

This chain uses TRBV7-2 with TRBJ2-7; D possibly uses TRBD1 or TRBD2 (5 bases each). CDR3 length equals 16 residues. V lost 0 bases, J lost 0 bases, and 12 bases lay in between. The germline V gene encodes CDR1 SGHTA and CDR2 FQGNSA. DNA of the CDR3: TGTGCCAGCAGCTTAGCGCGAGGGGCCAGCTCCTACGAGCAGTACTTC. It encodes CASSLARGASSYEQYF.

In its sample, this clonotype was seen many times. The chain links TRBV7-2 to TRBJ2-3; the match to TRBD2 covers 11 bases. CDR1 SGHTA and CDR2 FQGNSA come from the germline V gene. V lost 2 bases, J lost 5 bases, and 3 bases stayed unmatched. The CDR3 contains 15 residues. CDR3 nucleotides: TGTGCCAGCAGCTTAACTAGCGGGGGAAGAGATACGCAGTATTTT. Encoded protein: CASSLTSGGRDTQYF.

This clonotype appeared many times. The genes are TRBV18 and TRBJ1-5; no clear D. The germline V gene has CDR1 KGHSH and CDR2 LQKENI. V shed 3 bases and J shed 10 bases, with 16 bases lying between them. The CDR3 runs to 14 residues. The CDR3 DNA reads as TGTGCCAGCTCACCCCGCAGGACCCCCGAACCCCAGCATTTT. This encodes CASSPRRTPEPQHF.

This clonotype came up a few times. The V call is TRBV18, the J call TRBJ1-1; 7 nucleotides line up with TRBD1. CDR1 is KGHSH, CDR2 LQKENI, per germline. V was clipped by 6 bases and J by 1 base; unmatched bases: 26. This CDR3 is 21 amino acids long. CDR3 amino acids: CASSQAIGQALAGIANTEAFF. The CDR3 nucleotides read TGTGCCAGCTCCCAAGCGATCGGACAGGCCCTCGCGGGAATAGCGAACACTGAAGCTTTCTTT. The full variable domain, rest sourced from reference TRBV18 and TRBJ1-1, is NAGVMQNPRHLVRRRGQEARLRCSPMKGHSHVYWYRQLPEEGLKFMVYLQKENIIDESGMPKERFSAEFPKEGPSILRIQQVVRGDSAAYFCASSQAIGQALAGIANTEAFFGQGTRLTVV.

This clonotype has just a few counts. V and J are TRBV3-1 and TRBJ1-1; D perhaps matches TRBD1 (5 bases). There are 13 residues in the CDR3. Germline loops: CDR1 LGHDT, CDR2 YNNKEL (reference sequence). Between the trimmed V and J ends, which lost 1 base and 4 bases, there was a span of 7 bases. This CDR3 reads CASSQAGTTEAFF. As DNA, the CDR3 is TGTGCCAGCAGCCAAGCAGGGACCACTGAAGCTTTCTTT.

In this sample, this clonotype turned up many times. V and J are TRBV6-2 or TRBV6-3 and TRBJ1-5, with 7 positions matching TRBD1. Germline CDR1 reads MNHEY; CDR2 reads SVGEGT. V was clipped by 1 base and J by 4 bases; unmatched bases: 4. CDR3 length: 15 amino acids. The chain's CDR3 is CASSYYGQENQPQHF. CDR3 bases: TGTGCCAGCAGTTACTATGGACAGGAGAATCAGCCCCAGCATTTT.

This clonotype was detected a few times. The rearrangement links TRBV27 to TRBJ2-1; 15 bases align to TRBD2. The CDR3 loop spans 18 amino acids. J was trimmed by 8 bases and V by 5 bases; bases with no gene match: 13. Looked up from germline, CDR1 is MNHEY and CDR2 is SMNVEV (reference sequence). This CDR3 is CASSLDPGLAGGADEQFF. CDR3 sequence (DNA): TGTGCCAGCAGTCTAGACCCGGGACTAGCGGGGGGTGCGGATGAGCAGTTCTTC.

This clonotype is medium-sized (0.01 to 0.1%) within its sample. This chain joins TRBV7-9 and TRBJ1-1; the D gene is possibly TRBD1 (5 bases). Trimming left V 3 bases short and J 6 bases short, with 14 bases between. CDR3 size: 14 residues. The V gene's germline CDR1 is SEHNR and CDR2 FQNEAQ (reference sequence). The CDR3 reads CASSFVRDFAEAFF. The CDR3 nucleotides read TGTGCCAGCAGCTTTGTCAGGGACTTCGCTGAAGCTTTCTTT.

This clonotype was observed many times. The chain uses TRBV6-1 and TRBJ2-3; 7 bases line up with TRBD2. CDR3 length: 16 residues. The junction had 6 bases not matched to a gene; V was cut back by 1 base and J by 2 bases. Germline-derived CDR1 and CDR2 are MNHNS and SASEGT. DNA for the CDR3: TGTGCCAGCAGTGAAGTGTTAGCGGGTACCACAGATACGCAGTATTTT. Translation: CASSEVLAGTTDTQYF.

In its sample, this clonotype was seen many times. The chain has TRBV3-1 and TRBJ2-7; 11 bases are shared with TRBD2. V lost 3 bases, J lost 4 bases, and 5 bases stayed unmatched. This CDR3 contains 15 residues. Germline-derived CDR1 and CDR2 are LGHDT and YNNKEL (reference sequence). The CDR3 here is CASSHTSGGEYEQYF. CDR3 in DNA: TGTGCCAGCAGCCACACTAGCGGGGGCGAGTACGAGCAGTACTTC.

This clonotype was recorded many times. V usage is TRBV4-1 and J usage is TRBJ1-5; no definite D call. The CDR3 is 15 amino acids. V was cut by 0 bases and J by 3 bases, with 9 bases left in between. From germline, CDR1 is MGHRA and CDR2 YSYEKL. CDR3 in amino acids: CASSQESRNNQPQHF. CDR3 DNA: TGCGCCAGCAGCCAAGAGTCCAGGAACAATCAGCCCCAGCATTTT.

In this sample, this clonotype turned up a few times. V usage is TRBV7-3 and J usage is TRBJ2-2, with a possible D match to TRBD2 (5 bases). Looked up from germline, CDR1 is SGHTA and CDR2 is FQGTGA. This CDR3 comprises 15 residues. Trimming removed 2 bases at V and 6 bases at J, with 13 bases between. CDR3 sequence (DNA): TGTGCCAGCAGCTTATCCGGGGTGGTAGCCGGGGAGCTGTTTTTT. It codes for CASSLSGVVAGELFF.

This clonotype was seen many times. The chain joins TRBV5-6 to TRBJ2-3; 7 nucleotides align to TRBD1. In germline, CDR1 is SGHDT, CDR2 YYEEEE. CDR3 length: 17 amino acids. The ends lost 2 bases at V and 2 bases at J; junction bases unmatched: 11. CDR3 amino acids: CASSFNVLQGLTDTQYF. The CDR3 region has the DNA TGTGCCAGCAGCTTTAATGTGCTACAGGGGCTCACAGATACGCAGTATTTT.

This clonotype showed up many times. This chain links TRBV9 with TRBJ1-4, with D unresolved. V was pared by 0 bases and J by 8 bases, with 11 bases between. The CDR3 is 14 residues long. Germline V gene lookup returns CDR1 SGDLS and CDR2 YYNGEE. CDR3 sequence reads: CASSVEGKGEKLFF. CDR3 coding DNA: TGTGCCAGCAGCGTAGAAGGGAAGGGCGAAAAACTGTTTTTT.

This clonotype has at least ten counts. The chain combines TRBV27 with TRBJ1-2, with 8 bases identical to TRBD1. The CDR3 loop spans 13 amino acids. In germline, CDR1 is MNHEY, CDR2 SMNVEV (reference sequence). After removal of 6 bases from V and 8 bases from J, the junction contained 8 bases not matched to a gene. This CDR3 reads CASRLQGVQGYTF. The CDR3, as DNA: TGTGCCAGCAGACTACAGGGGGTTCAAGGCTACACCTTC.

This clonotype was seen a handful of times. This chain links TRBV18 with TRBJ1-2; tentatively, D is TRBD1 (6 bases). V gave up 2 bases and J gave up 6 bases, with 19 bases separating them. The length of the CDR3 is 16 residues. The V gene's germline CDR1 is KGHSH and CDR2 LQKENI. CDR3: CASSPRGGGVLDGYTF. CDR3 sequence (DNA): TGTGCCAGCTCACCAAGGGGCGGGGGCGTGTTGGATGGCTACACCTTC.

This chain joins TRBV12-3 or TRBV12-4 and TRBJ2-7; D gene uncertain. The CDR3 loop spans 14 amino acids. The V end lost 1 base, the J end lost 3 bases, and 10 bases lay between the germline ends. The CDR3 loop reads CASSLGQSLYEQYF. The CDR3, as DNA: TGTGCCAGCAGTTTAGGTCAGTCCCTCTACGAGCAGTACTTC.

The chain couples TRBV12-3 or TRBV12-4 to TRBJ1-2, with D possibly matching TRBD1 (6 bases). The ends were cut back, 3 bases at V and 3 bases at J, with 11 bases in the middle. The CDR3 covers 14 residues. This chain's CDR3 is CASSFFDRYYGYTF. The DNA for the CDR3 is TGTGCCAGCAGTTTCTTCGACAGGTACTATGGCTACACCTTC.

With regard to this clonotype: A read error may explain this, as a much larger clone is one base away. This chain connects TRBV7-6 to TRBJ1-1; the match to TRBD1 covers 9 bases. V was clipped by 2 bases and J by 5 bases; unmatched bases: 6. CDR1 SGHVS and CDR2 FNYEAQ come from the germline V gene. CDR3 length: 15 residues. In DNA form, the CDR3 reads TGTGCCAGCAGCTTAACAGGGGGCGTTAGGACTGAAGCTTTCTTT. It encodes CASSLTGGVRTEAFF.

This clonotype was counted ten times or more. V usage is TRBV18 and J usage is TRBJ2-7, with D possibly being TRBD1 (5 bases). In germline, CDR1 is KGHSH, CDR2 LQKENI. This CDR3 region has 13 residues. V shed 4 bases and J shed 5 bases, with 12 bases lying between them. For the CDR3, the DNA is TGTGCCAGCTCACTTGCAGGGTACCACGAGCAGTACTTC. Translated: CASSLAGYHEQYF.

This clonotype was counted ten times or more. V and J are TRBV2 and TRBJ1-2; D is undetermined. There are 12 residues in the CDR3. The V gene's germline CDR1 is SNHLY and CDR2 FYNNEI. The V and J ends lost 6 bases and 4 bases respectively, with 9 bases between them. The CDR3 nucleotides are TGTGCCAGCAGCGTTGACACCTATGGCTACACCTTC. Residues: CASSVDTYGYTF.

This clonotype was seen a few times. The V call is TRBV21-1, the J call TRBJ1-1; the table calls TRBD1, which could not be checked here. TRBV21-1 is designated a pseudogene. The CDR3 has 15 residues. CDR3 in amino acids: CASSKEWGANTEAFF. The DNA of the CDR3 is TGTGCCAGCAGCAAAGAGTGGGGGGCGAACACTGAAGCTTTCTTT.

This clonotype was counted a few times. J is TRBJ2-2 and V is TRBV10-3; 8 nucleotides line up with TRBD1. This CDR3 region has 14 residues. After removal of 10 bases from V and 3 bases from J, the junction contained 7 bases not matched to a gene. CDR1 and CDR2 from the germline V gene are ENHRY and SYGVKD. Here the CDR3 reads CATSRGQDTGELFF. The CDR3 nucleotides are TGTGCCACCTCCAGGGGGCAGGACACCGGGGAGCTGTTTTTT.

This clonotype was detected many times. This sequence joins TRBV12-3 or TRBV12-4 and TRBJ2-5, with 7 positions matching TRBD2. Trimming took 2 bases from V and 7 from J; bases not matched to a gene: 7. The CDR3 loop spans 14 amino acids. The CDR3: CASSLSSRGGTQYF. The CDR3 DNA reads as TGTGCCAGCAGTTTAAGTTCTCGCGGGGGGACCCAGTACTTC.

This clonotype was seen many times. This chain uses TRBV9 with TRBJ1-2, with D uncertain. With 0 bases removed from V and 2 bases from J, the gap between germline ends came to 5 bases. Germline V gives CDR1 SGDLS, CDR2 YYNGEE. The CDR3 has 13 residues. In DNA, the CDR3 is TGTGCCAGCAGCGTAGATAGGAACTATGGCTACACCTTC. It is translated as CASSVDRNYGYTF.

This clonotype showed up many times. The CDR3 region is CASSSTRPDIRTSTDTQYF. Here the CDR3 DNA reads TGTGCCAGCAGCTCAACCCGCCCGGACATCCGAACCAGCACAGATACGCAGTATTTT. The chain couples TRBV5-5 to TRBJ2-3; tentative D call: TRBD1 (5 bases). The CDR3 is made up of 19 amino acids. Between the trimmed V and J ends, which lost 3 bases and 0 bases, there was a span of 23 bases. The germline gives CDR1 SGHKS, CDR2 YYEKEE (reference sequence).

This clonotype has ten or more counts. The rearrangement joins TRBV5-1 to TRBJ2-7; 9 bases align to TRBD2. The V segment lost 2 bases and the J segment 0 bases; nucleotides outside the gene matches: 3. Per the germline V gene, CDR1 is SGHRS and CDR2 is YFSETQ. The CDR3 is 15 residues long. The CDR3: CASSFLAGDSYEQYF. In nucleotides, the CDR3 is TGCGCCAGCAGCTTCTTAGCGGGGGACTCCTACGAGCAGTACTTC. Filled out from reference TRBV5-1 and TRBJ2-7, the complete variable domain reads KAGVTQTPRYLIKTRGQQVTLSCSPISGHRSVSWYQQTPGQGLQFLFEYFSETQRNKGNFPGRFSGRQFSNSRSEMNVSTLELGDSALYLCASSFLAGDSYEQYFGPGTRLTVT.

In this sample, this clonotype turned up many times. V is TRBV5-1 and J is TRBJ1-6, with a possible D match to TRBD1 (5 bases). The CDR3 is 17 amino acids. The germline V gene encodes CDR1 SGHRS and CDR2 YFSETQ. V lost 3 bases to trimming and J lost 0 bases, with 13 bases between them. The CDR3 spells CASSSLTADSYNSPLHF. The CDR3 DNA is TGCGCCAGCAGCTCCCTGACAGCGGACTCCTATAATTCACCCCTCCACTTT.

This clonotype was recorded at least ten times. This chain links TRBV18 with TRBJ2-7, with D unresolved. Trimming left V 0 bases short and J 5 bases short, with 11 bases between. CDR1 and CDR2 (germline): KGHSH, LQKENI. The CDR3 totals 14 residues. This CDR3 reads CASSPPLTTDEQYF. CDR3 DNA: TGTGCCAGCTCACCACCACTCACGACGGACGAGCAGTACTTC.

This clonotype came up many times. This rearrangement joins TRBV6-6 to TRBJ1-4; 7 bases align to TRBD1. The germline V gene encodes CDR1 MNHNY and CDR2 SVGAGI (reference sequence). The length of the CDR3 is 14 residues. The V segment lost 6 bases and the J segment 0 bases; nucleotides outside the gene matches: 1. The CDR3: CASRQGSTNEKLFF. The CDR3 DNA reads TGTGCCAGCAGACAGGGGTCAACTAATGAAAAACTGTTTTTT.

This clonotype appeared many times. V usage is TRBV7-9 and J usage is TRBJ2-1; either TRBD1 or TRBD2 may fit D (5 bases each). There are 14 residues in the CDR3. Per germline, CDR1 SEHNR and CDR2 FQNEAQ (reference sequence). V was shortened by 5 bases and J by 6 bases, with 14 bases between the two germline ends. This chain's CDR3 is CASSAPGTINEQFF. The CDR3 DNA is TGTGCCAGCAGCGCACCAGGGACCATCAATGAGCAGTTCTTC.

This clonotype was seen many times. This chain joins TRBV9 and TRBJ1-3; no definite D call. V was trimmed by 0 bases and J by 0 bases, leaving 7 bases between them. Germline V lookup: CDR1 SGDLS, CDR2 YYNGEE. The CDR3 has 15 residues. CDR3 sequence reads: CASSVGLVSGNTIYF. DNA for the CDR3: TGTGCCAGCAGCGTAGGACTGGTCTCTGGAAACACCATATATTTT. The entire variable domain, with the rest obtained from reference TRBV9 and TRBJ1-3, is as follows: DSGVTQTPKHLITATGQRVTLRCSPRSGDLSVYWYQQSLDQGLQFLIQYYNGEERAKGNILERFSAQQFPDLHSELNLSSLELGDSALYFCASSVGLVSGNTIYFGEGSWLTVV.